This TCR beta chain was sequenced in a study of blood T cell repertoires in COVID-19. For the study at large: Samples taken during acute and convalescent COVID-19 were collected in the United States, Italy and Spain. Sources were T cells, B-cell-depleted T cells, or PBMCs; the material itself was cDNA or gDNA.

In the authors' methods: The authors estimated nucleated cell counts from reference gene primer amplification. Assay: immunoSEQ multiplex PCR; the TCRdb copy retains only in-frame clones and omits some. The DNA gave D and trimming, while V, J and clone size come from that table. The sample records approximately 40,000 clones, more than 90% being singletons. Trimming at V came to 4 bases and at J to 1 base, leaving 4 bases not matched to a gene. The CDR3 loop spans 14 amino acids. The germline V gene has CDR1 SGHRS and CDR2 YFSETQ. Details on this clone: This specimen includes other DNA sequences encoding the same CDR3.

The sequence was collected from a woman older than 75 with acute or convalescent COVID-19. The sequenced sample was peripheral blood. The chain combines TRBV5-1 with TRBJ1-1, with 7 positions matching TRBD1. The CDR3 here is CASSPGQTNTEAFF. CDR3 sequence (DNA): TGCGCCAGCAGCCCGGGACAGACGAACACTGAAGCTTTCTTT. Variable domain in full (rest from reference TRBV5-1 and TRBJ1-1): KAGVTQTPRYLIKTRGQQVTLSCSPISGHRSVSWYQQTPGQGLQFLFEYFSETQRNKGNFPGRFSGRQFSNSRSEMNVSTLELGDSALYLCASSPGQTNTEAFFGQGTRLTVV.